Sequencing of this TCR beta chain was carried out in a study of chemoradiotherapy in HPV16-positive cancers. Over chemoradiotherapy, repertoires were sampled more than once. The data were produced by immunoSEQ multiplex PCR, yet TCRdb's version contains in-frame clones alone and is incomplete. The sample includes more than 900 clones, around 91% of them seen just once. The germline V and J ends were trimmed by 2 bases and 0 bases, with 13 bases remaining between them. The CDR3 is 16 amino acids. Per germline, CDR1 SEHNR and CDR2 FQNEAQ (reference sequence). The sequence was collected from a human donor with HPV-associated anogenital cancer. The genes are TRBV7-9 and TRBJ2-5; D is uncertain. The sample in question was tumor tissue, obtained from a patient who underwent chemoradiotherapy. The CDR3 DNA sequence: TGTGCCAGCAGCTTAATGGTTTCGAGGAACCAAGAGACCCAGTACTTC. Its translation is CASSLMVSRNQETQYF.